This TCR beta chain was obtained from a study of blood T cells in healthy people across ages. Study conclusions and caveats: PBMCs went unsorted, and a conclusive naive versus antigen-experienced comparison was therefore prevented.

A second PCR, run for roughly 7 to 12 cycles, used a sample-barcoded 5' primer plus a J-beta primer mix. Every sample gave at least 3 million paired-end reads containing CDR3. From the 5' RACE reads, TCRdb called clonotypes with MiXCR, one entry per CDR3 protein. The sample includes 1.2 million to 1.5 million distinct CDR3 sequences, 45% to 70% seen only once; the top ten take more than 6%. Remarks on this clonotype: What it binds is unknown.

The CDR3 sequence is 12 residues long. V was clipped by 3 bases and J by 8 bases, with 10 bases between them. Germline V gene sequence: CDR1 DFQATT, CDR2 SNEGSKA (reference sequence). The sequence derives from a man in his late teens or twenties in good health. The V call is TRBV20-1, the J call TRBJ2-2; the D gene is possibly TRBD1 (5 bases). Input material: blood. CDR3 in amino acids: CSARGPLGELFF. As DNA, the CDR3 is TGCAGTGCTAGGGGGCCCCTTGGGGAGCTGTTTTTT.